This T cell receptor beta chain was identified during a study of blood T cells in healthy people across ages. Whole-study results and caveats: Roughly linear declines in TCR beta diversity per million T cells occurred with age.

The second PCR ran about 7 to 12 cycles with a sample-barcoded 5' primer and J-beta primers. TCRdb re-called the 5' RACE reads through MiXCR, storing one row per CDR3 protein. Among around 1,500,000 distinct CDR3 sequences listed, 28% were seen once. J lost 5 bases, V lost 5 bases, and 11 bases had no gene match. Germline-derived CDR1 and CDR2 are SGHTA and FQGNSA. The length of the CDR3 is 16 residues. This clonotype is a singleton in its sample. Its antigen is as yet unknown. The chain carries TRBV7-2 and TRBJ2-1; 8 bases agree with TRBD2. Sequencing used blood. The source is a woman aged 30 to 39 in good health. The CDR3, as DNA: TGTGCCAGCAGCCCGGTTTGGCTAGCGGGTCACAATGAGCAGTTCTTC. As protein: CASSPVWLAGHNEQFF.